This TCR beta chain was documented in a study of blood T cell repertoires in COVID-19. Background on the study: Samples came from the United States, Italy and Spain, spanning acute and convalescent COVID-19. From T cells, B-cell-depleted T cells, or PBMCs came the material, which was cDNA or gDNA.

The sample holds one count of this clone. The CDR3 has 14 residues. Between the trimmed V and J ends, which lost 4 bases and 5 bases, there was a span of 9 bases. Germline CDR1 and CDR2: SGHTA and FQGNSA. Source study methods: From reference gene primer amplification, estimates of nucleated cell counts were derived. Measured with immunoSEQ multiplex PCR; TCRdb has only the in-frame clones, and not every one. The D gene and trimming were derived from the DNA, and the V and J assignments and clone size from that table. This table holds tens of thousands of clones, around nine tenths found once. The gene calls are TRBV7-2 and TRBJ1-6; D may be TRBD1 (6 bases). The material sequenced was peripheral blood. The TCR sequence derives from a man aged 60 to 69 with active or convalescent COVID-19. The CDR3 spells CASSWDKNNSPLHF. CDR3 nucleotide sequence: TGTGCCAGCAGCTGGGACAAAAATAATTCACCCCTCCACTTT.